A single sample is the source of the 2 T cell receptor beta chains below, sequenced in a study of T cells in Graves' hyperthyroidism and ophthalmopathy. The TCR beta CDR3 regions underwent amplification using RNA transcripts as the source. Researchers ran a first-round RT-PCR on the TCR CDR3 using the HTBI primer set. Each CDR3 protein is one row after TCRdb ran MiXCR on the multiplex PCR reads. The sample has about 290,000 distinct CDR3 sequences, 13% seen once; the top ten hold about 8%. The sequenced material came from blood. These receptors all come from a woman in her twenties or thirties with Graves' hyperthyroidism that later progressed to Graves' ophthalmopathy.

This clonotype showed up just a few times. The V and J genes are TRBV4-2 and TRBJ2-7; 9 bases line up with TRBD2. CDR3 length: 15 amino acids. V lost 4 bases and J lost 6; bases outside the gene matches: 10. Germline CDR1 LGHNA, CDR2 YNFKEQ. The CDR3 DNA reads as TGTGCCAGCAGCCCAGAAGGCGGGAGGGCCGCCGAGCAGTACTTC. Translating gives CASSPEGGRAAEQYF.

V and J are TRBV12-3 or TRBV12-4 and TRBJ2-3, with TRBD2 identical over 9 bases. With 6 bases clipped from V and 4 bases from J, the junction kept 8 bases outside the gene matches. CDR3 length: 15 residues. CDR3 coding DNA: TGTGCCAGCAGATACACGGGACTAGCAGCAGATACGCAGTATTTT. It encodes CASRYTGLAADTQYF.